A single sample gave rise to the 12 T cell receptor beta chains below, sequenced in a study of cytomegalovirus exposure and HLA in healthy donors. The PCR contained 60 Vbeta and 13 Jbeta primers. TCRdb's table, derived via immunoSEQ multiplex PCR, lists solely in-frame clones and lacks some. The sample lists hundreds of thousands of clones, roughly 88% seen once, with 0.71% in the top ten. Sequencing was performed on PBMCs. These receptors all come from a boy aged 2-9 years in good health and CMV-seronegative.

The chain recombines TRBV9 with TRBJ1-2; 10 nucleotides align to TRBD1. The CDR3 has 15 residues. V dropped 4 bases and J dropped 7; count of bases not matched to a gene: 10. Germline assignment: CDR1 SGDLS and CDR2 YYNGEE. The CDR3 DNA reads as TGTGCCAGCAGCCCGGGGGGGGGACAGGGGTCTGGCTACACCTTC. Translation: CASSPGGGQGSGYTF.

The genes are TRBV9 and TRBJ2-1, with a possible D match to TRBD2 (7 bases). The germline gives CDR1 SGDLS, CDR2 YYNGEE. The length of the CDR3 is 15 residues. V was pared by 1 base and J by 8 bases, with 16 bases between. The CDR3 protein is CASSVRGGLGHEQFF. The CDR3 DNA is TGTGCCAGCAGCGTAAGGGGGGGACTGGGCCATGAGCAGTTCTTC.

This rearrangement joins TRBV5-1 to TRBJ1-5; TRBD1 is a possible D gene (5 bases). Trimming pared 1 base from V and 4 bases from J, leaving 9 bases between. The CDR3 runs 14 residues. The germline gives CDR1 SGHRS, CDR2 YFSETQ. CDR3 sequence reads: CASSLTGGNQPQHF. The CDR3 DNA reads as TGCGCCAGCAGCTTGACAGGAGGGAATCAGCCCCAGCATTTT.

This chain joins TRBV7-9 and TRBJ1-1; D remains ambiguous. CDR3 size: 15 residues. V was trimmed by 1 base and J by 0 bases, leaving 9 bases between them. CDR1 SEHNR and CDR2 FQNEAQ come from the germline V gene (reference sequence). The CDR3: CASSLGGVMNTEAFF. DNA for the CDR3: TGTGCCAGCAGCTTAGGCGGGGTGATGAACACTGAAGCTTTCTTT.

The rearrangement uses TRBV11-2 and TRBJ1-4; D perhaps matches TRBD1 (6 bases). The germline gives CDR1 SGHAT, CDR2 FQNNGV. V lost 1 base and J lost 11, with 8 bases in between. The CDR3 is made up of 12 amino acids. The CDR3 DNA reads TGTGCCAGCAGCTTAGGGGGGCGGAAACTGTTTTTT. It encodes CASSLGGRKLFF.

This clone was detected only a few times. This chain's CDR3 is CASSSETGYGQPQHF. Here the CDR3 DNA reads TGTGCCAGCAGCAGCGAAACAGGGTACGGTCAGCCCCAGCATTTT. The chain uses TRBV7-8 and TRBJ1-5, with a tentative D call TRBD1 (6 bases). The length of the CDR3 is 15 residues. Trimming stripped 5 bases from V and 6 bases from J, with 17 bases between. The germline CDR1 and CDR2 sequences are SGHVS and FQNEAQ.

V usage is TRBV2 and J usage is TRBJ1-2; possible D gene TRBD1, 5 bases. The V gene lost 6 bases and the J gene lost 0 bases, with 11 bases spanning the gap. The CDR3 runs to 14 residues. Germline CDR1 is SNHLY and CDR2 is FYNNEI. In DNA form, the CDR3 reads TGTGCCAGCAGCTCAGGGCAACCTAACTATGGCTACACCTTC. Protein sequence: CASSSGQPNYGYTF. Full variable domain (rest looked up from reference TRBV2 and TRBJ1-2): EPEVTQTPSHQVTQMGQEVILRCVPISNHLYFYWYRQILGQKVEFLVSFYNNEISEKSEIFDDQFSVERPDGSNFTLKIRSTKLEDSAMYFCASSSGQPNYGYTFGSGTRLTVV.

The genes are TRBV19 and TRBJ2-2, with TRBD1 matching 8 bases. V trimming: 5 bases; J trimming: 6 bases; junction bases outside the gene matches: 8. Germline CDR1 reads LNHDA; CDR2 reads SQIVND (reference sequence). The length of the CDR3 is 15 residues. CDR3 in DNA: TGTGCCAGTAGTCCCAGGACAGGGAATGCCGGGGAGCTGTTTTTT. This codes for CASSPRTGNAGELFF.

V is TRBV20-1 and J is TRBJ2-5; D unresolved. There are 10 residues in the CDR3. Trimming pared 4 bases from V and 5 bases from J, leaving 5 bases between. Germline CDR1 and CDR2: DFQATT and SNEGSKA (reference sequence). The CDR3 is CSATRETQYF. In DNA, the CDR3 is TGCAGTGCTACTAGGGAGACCCAGTACTTC.

This chain links TRBV5-4 with TRBJ2-7; D is possibly TRBD1 (5 bases). The CDR3 runs 14 residues. V dropped 0 bases and J dropped 2 bases, with 9 bases sitting between them. Germline CDR1 is SGHNT and CDR2 is YYREEE (reference sequence). This chain's CDR3 is CASSLDRPPYEQYF. DNA of the CDR3: TGTGCCAGCAGCTTGGACAGGCCCCCCTACGAGCAGTACTTC.

The chain recombines TRBV9 with TRBJ2-2, with D possibly matching TRBD2 (6 bases). CDR1 is SGDLS and CDR2 is YYNGEE in the germline V gene. Trimming shortened V by 0 bases and J by 6 bases, and 12 bases separated the two germline ends. The CDR3 extends over 15 amino acids. The CDR3 spells CASSVVADHAGELFF. DNA of the CDR3: TGTGCCAGCAGCGTAGTAGCGGACCACGCCGGGGAGCTGTTTTTT.

This clone was detected only once. V gene TRBV30 combines with J gene TRBJ2-7; the D gene is possibly TRBD2 (7 bases). V lost 4 bases and J 6 bases, leaving 13 bases between the germline ends. Germline V gene lookup returns CDR1 GTSNPN and CDR2 SVGIG (reference sequence). This CDR3 contains 12 residues. Here the CDR3 DNA reads TGTGCCTGGAATCGCGGGGGCCCCGAGCAGTACTTC. Protein: CAWNRGGPEQYF.